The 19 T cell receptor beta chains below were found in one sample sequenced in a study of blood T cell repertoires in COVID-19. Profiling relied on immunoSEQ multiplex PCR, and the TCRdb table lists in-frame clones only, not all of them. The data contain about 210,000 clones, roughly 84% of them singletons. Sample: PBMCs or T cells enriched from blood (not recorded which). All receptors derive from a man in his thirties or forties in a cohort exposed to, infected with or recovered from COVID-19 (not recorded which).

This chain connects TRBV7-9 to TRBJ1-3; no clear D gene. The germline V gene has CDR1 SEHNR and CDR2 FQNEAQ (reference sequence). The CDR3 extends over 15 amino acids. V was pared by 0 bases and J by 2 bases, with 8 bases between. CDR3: CASSLAGSTGNTIYF. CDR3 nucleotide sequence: TGTGCCAGCAGCTTAGCAGGGAGTACTGGAAACACCATATATTTT.

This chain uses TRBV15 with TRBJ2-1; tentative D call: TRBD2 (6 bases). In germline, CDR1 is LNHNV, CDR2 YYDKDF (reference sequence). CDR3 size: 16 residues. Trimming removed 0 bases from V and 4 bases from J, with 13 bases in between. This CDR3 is CATSRDPASAYNEQFF. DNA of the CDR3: TGTGCCACCAGCAGAGATCCGGCTAGCGCATACAATGAGCAGTTCTTC.

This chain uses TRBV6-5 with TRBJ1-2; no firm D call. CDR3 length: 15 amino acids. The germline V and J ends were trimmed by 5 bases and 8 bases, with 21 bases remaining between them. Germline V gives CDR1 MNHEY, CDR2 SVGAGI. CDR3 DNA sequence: TGTGCCAGCAGTCCCCATACCCCCTGGGCAGAAGGCTACACCTTC. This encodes CASSPHTPWAEGYTF.

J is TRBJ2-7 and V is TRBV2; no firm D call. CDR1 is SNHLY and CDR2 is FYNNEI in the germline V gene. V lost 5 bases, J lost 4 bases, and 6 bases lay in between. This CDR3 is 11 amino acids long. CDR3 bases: TGTGCCAGCAGTAATAATTACGAGCAGTACTTC. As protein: CASSNNYEQYF.

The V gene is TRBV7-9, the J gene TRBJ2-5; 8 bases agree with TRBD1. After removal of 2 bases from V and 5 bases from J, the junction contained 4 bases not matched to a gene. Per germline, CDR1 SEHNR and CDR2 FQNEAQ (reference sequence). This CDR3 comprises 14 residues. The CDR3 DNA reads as TGTGCCAGCAGCTTATCCAGGGGGCGTGAGACCCAGTACTTC. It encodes CASSLSRGRETQYF.

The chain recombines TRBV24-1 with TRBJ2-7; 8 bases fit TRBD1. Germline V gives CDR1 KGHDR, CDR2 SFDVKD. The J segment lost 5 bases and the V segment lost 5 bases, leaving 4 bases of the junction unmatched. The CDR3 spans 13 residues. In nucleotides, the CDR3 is TGTGCCACCAGTGGGACAGGGCTACACGAGCAGTACTTC. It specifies CATSGTGLHEQYF.

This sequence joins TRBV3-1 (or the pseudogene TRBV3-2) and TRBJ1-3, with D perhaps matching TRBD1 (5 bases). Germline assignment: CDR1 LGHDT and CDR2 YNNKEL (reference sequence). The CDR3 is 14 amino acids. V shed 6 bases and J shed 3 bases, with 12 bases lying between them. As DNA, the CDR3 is TGTGCCAGCAGGTTCGGGGGAGGTGGAAACACCATATATTTT. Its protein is CASRFGGGGNTIYF.

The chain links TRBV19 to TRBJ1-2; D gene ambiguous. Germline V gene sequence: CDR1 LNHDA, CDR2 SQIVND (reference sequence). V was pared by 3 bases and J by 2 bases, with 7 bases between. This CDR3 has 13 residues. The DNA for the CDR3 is TGTGCCAGTAGTATTGGGGAGAACTATGGCTACACCTTC. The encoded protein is CASSIGENYGYTF.

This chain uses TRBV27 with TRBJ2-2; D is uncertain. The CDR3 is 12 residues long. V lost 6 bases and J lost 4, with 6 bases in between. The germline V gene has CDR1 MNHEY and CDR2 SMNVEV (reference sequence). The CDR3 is CASRTFTGELFF. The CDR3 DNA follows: TGTGCCAGCAGGACATTCACCGGGGAGCTGTTTTTT.

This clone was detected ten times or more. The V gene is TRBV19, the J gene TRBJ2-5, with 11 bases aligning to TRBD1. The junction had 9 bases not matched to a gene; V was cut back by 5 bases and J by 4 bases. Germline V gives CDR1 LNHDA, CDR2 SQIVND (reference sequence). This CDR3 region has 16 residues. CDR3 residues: CASSHQLGQGAETQYF. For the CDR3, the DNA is TGTGCCAGTAGTCATCAACTCGGACAGGGGGCAGAGACCCAGTACTTC.

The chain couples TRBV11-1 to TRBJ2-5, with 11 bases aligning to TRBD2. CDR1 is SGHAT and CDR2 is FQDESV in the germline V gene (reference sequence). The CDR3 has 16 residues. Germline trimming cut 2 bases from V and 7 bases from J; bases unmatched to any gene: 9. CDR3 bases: TGTGCCAGCAGCTTAAGTAGCGGGGGGGTCGGTGGGACCCAGTACTTC. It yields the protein CASSLSSGGVGGTQYF.

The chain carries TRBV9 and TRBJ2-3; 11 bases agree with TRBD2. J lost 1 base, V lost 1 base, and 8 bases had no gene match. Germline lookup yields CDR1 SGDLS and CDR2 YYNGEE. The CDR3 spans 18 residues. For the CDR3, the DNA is TGTGCCAGCAGCGTACCACTAGCGGGAGTTGGCGGCACAGATACGCAGTATTTT. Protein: CASSVPLAGVGGTDTQYF. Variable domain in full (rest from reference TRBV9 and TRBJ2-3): DSGVTQTPKHLITATGQRVTLRCSPRSGDLSVYWYQQSLDQGLQFLIQYYNGEERAKGNILERFSAQQFPDLHSELNLSSLELGDSALYFCASSVPLAGVGGTDTQYFGPGTRLTVL.

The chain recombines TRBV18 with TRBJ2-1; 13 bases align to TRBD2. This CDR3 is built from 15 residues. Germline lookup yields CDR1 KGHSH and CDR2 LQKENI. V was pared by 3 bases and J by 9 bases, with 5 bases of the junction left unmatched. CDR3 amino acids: CASSPGTSGISEQFF. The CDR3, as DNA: TGTGCCAGCTCACCCGGGACTAGCGGGATCAGTGAGCAGTTCTTC. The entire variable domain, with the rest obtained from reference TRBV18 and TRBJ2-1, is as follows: NAGVMQNPRHLVRRRGQEARLRCSPMKGHSHVYWYRQLPEEGLKFMVYLQKENIIDESGMPKERFSAEFPKEGPSILRIQQVVRGDSAAYFCASSPGTSGISEQFFGPGTRLTVL.

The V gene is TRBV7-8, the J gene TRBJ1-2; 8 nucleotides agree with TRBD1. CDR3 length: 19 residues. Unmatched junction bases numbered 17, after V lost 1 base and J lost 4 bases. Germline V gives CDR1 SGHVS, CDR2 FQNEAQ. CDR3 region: CASSLGRTVPGQESYGYTF. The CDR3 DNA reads TGTGCCAGCAGCTTAGGAAGGACCGTCCCGGGACAGGAATCCTATGGCTACACCTTC.

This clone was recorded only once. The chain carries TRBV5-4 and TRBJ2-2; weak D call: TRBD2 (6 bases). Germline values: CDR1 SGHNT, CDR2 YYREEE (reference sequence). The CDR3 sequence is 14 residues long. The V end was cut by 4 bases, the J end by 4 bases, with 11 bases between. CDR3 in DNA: TGTGCCAGCAGCCCCGCGGGGACCACCGGGGAGCTGTTTTTT. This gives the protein CASSPAGTTGELFF.

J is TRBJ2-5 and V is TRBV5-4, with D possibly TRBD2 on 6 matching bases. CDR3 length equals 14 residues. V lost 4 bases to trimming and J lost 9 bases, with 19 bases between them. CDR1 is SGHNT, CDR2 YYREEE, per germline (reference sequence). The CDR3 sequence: CASSGRDAGGAQYF. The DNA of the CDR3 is TGTGCCAGCAGCGGCCGGGACGCCGGAGGGGCCCAGTACTTC.

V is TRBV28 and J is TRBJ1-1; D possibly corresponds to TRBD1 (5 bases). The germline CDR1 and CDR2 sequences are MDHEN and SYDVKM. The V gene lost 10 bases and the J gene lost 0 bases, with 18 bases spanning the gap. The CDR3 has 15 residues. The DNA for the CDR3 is TGTGCCACCGTCCGAGGACACCGAATGAACACTGAAGCTTTCTTT. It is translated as CATVRGHRMNTEAFF.

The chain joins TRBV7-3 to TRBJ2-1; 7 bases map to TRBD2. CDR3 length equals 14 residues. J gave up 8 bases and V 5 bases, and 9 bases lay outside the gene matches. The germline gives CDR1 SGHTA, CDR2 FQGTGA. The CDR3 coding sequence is TGTGCCAGCAGCCCCCAGCGGGGCTCTTATGAGCAGTTCTTC. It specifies CASSPQRGSYEQFF.

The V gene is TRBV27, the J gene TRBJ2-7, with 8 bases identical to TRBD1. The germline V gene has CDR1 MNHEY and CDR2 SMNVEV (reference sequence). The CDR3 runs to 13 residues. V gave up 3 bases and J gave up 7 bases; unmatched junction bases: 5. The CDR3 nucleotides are TGTGCCAGCAGTTTTCAGGGGGCTCAGGAGCAGTACTTC. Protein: CASSFQGAQEQYF.